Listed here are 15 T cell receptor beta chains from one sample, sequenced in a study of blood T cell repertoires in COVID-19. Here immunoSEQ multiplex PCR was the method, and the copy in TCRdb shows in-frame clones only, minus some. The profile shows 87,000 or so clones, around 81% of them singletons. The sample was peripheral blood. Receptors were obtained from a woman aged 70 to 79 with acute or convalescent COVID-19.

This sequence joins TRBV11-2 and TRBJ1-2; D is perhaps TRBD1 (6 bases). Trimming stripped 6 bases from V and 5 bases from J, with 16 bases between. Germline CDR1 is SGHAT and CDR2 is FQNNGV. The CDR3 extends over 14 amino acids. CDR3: CASSPQGLGYGYTF. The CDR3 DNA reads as TGTGCCAGCAGTCCACAGGGTCTTGGGTATGGCTACACCTTC.

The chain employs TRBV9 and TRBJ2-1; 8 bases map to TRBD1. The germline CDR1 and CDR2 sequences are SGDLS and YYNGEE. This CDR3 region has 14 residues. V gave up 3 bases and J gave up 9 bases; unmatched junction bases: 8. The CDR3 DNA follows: TGTGCCAGCAGCGGCAGGGGGCCCCTGGGTGAGCAGTTCTTC. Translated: CASSGRGPLGEQFF. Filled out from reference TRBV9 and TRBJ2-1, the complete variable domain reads DSGVTQTPKHLITATGQRVTLRCSPRSGDLSVYWYQQSLDQGLQFLIQYYNGEERAKGNILERFSAQQFPDLHSELNLSSLELGDSALYFCASSGRGPLGEQFFGPGTRLTVL.

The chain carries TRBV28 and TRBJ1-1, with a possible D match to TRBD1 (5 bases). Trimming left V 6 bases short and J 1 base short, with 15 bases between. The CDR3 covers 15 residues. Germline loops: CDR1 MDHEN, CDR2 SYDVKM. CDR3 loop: CASSSPYTGNTEAFF. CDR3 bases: TGTGCCAGCAGCTCTCCCTACACAGGGAACACTGAAGCTTTCTTT.

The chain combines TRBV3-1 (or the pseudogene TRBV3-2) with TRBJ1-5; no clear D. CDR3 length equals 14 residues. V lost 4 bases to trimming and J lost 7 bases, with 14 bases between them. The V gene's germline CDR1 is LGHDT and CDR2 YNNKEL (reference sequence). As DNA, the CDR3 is TGTGCCAGCAGCCCGACGGTAGGGAGACAGCCCCAGCATTTT. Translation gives CASSPTVGRQPQHF.

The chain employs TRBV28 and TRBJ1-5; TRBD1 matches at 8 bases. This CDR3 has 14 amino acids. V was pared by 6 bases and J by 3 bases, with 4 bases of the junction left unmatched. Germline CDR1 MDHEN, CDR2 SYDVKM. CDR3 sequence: CASRDRVDNQPQHF. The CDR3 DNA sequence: TGTGCCAGCAGGGACAGGGTAGACAATCAGCCCCAGCATTTT.

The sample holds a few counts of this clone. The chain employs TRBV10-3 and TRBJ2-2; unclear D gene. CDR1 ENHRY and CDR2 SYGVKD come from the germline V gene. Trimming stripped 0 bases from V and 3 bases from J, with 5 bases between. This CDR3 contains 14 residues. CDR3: CAISESAYTGELFF. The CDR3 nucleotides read TGTGCCATCAGTGAGTCAGCGTACACCGGGGAGCTGTTTTTT.

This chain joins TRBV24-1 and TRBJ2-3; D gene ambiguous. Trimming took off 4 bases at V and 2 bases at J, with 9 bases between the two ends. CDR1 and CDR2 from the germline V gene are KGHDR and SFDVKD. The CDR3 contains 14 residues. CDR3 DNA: TGTGCCACCAGTGACCCGACTCTCACAGATACGCAGTATTTT. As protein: CATSDPTLTDTQYF.

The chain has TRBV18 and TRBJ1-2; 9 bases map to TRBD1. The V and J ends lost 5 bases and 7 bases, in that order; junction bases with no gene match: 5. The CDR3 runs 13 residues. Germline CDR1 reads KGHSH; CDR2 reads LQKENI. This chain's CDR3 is CASSGTGTSGYTF. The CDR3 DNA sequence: TGTGCCAGCTCAGGGACAGGGACCTCTGGCTACACCTTC.

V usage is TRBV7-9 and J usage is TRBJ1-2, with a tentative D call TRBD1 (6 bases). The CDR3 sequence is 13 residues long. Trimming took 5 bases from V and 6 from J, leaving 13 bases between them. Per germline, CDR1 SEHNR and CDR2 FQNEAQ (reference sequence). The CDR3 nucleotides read TGTGCCAGCAGCGCGGACAGACCCAATGGCTACACCTTC. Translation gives CASSADRPNGYTF. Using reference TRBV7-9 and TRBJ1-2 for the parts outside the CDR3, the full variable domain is DTGVSQNPRHKITKRGQNVTFRCDPISEHNRLYWYRQTLGQGPEFLTYFQNEAQLEKSRLLSDRFSAERPKGSFSTLEIQRTEQGDSAMYLCASSADRPNGYTFGSGTRLTVV.

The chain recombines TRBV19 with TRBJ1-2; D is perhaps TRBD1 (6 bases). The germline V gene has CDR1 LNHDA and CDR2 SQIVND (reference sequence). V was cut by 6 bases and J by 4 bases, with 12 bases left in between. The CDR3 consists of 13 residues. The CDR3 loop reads CASRDSPFYGYTF. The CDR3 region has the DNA TGTGCCAGTAGGGACAGCCCGTTCTATGGCTACACCTTC. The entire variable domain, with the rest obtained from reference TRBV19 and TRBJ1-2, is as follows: DGGITQSPKYLFRKEGQNVTLSCEQNLNHDAMYWYRQDPGQGLRLIYYSQIVNDFQKGDIAEGYSVSREKKESFPLTVTSAQKNPTAFYLCASRDSPFYGYTFGSGTRLTVV.

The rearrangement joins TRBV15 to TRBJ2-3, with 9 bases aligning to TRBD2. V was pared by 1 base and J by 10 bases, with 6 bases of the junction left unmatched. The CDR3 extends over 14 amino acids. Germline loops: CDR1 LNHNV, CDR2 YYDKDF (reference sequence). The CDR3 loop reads CATSRAGTSSSQYF. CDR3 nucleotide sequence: TGTGCCACCAGCAGAGCCGGGACTAGCAGTTCGCAGTATTTT.

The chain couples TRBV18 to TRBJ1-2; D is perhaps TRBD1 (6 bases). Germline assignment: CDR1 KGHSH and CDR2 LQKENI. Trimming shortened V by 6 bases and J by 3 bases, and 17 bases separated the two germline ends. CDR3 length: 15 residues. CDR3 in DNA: TGTGCCAGCTCGCCCTACCCAGGGGTTGACTATGGCTACACCTTC. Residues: CASSPYPGVDYGYTF. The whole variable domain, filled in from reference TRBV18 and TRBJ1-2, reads NAGVMQNPRHLVRRRGQEARLRCSPMKGHSHVYWYRQLPEEGLKFMVYLQKENIIDESGMPKERFSAEFPKEGPSILRIQQVVRGDSAAYFCASSPYPGVDYGYTFGSGTRLTVV.

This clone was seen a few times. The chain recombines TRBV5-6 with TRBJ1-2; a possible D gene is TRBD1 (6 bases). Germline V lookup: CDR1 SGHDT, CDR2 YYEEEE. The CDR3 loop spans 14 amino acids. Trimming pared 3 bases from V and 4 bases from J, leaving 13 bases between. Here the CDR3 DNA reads TGTGCCAGCAGCTGGGACCAGGGGATCTATGGCTACACCTTC. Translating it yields CASSWDQGIYGYTF.

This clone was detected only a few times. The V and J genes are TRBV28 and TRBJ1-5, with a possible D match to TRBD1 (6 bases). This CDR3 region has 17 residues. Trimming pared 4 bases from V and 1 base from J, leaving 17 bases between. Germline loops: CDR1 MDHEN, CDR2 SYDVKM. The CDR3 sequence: CASSSYITGLSNQPQHF. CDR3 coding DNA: TGTGCCAGCAGTTCGTACATAACAGGGTTAAGCAATCAGCCCCAGCATTTT. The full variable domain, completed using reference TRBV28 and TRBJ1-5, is DVKVTQSSRYLVKRTGEKVFLECVQDMDHENMFWYRQDPGLGLRLIYFSYDVKMKEKGDIPEGYSVSREKKERFSLILESASTNQTSMYLCASSSYITGLSNQPQHFGDGTRLSIL.

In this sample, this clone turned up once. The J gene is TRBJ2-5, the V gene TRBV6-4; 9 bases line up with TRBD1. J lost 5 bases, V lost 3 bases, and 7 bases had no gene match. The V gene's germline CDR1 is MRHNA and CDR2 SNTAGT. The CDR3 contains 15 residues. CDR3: CASSDQQGAAETQYF. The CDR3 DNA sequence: TGTGCCAGCAGTGATCAACAGGGGGCGGCGGAGACCCAGTACTTC.